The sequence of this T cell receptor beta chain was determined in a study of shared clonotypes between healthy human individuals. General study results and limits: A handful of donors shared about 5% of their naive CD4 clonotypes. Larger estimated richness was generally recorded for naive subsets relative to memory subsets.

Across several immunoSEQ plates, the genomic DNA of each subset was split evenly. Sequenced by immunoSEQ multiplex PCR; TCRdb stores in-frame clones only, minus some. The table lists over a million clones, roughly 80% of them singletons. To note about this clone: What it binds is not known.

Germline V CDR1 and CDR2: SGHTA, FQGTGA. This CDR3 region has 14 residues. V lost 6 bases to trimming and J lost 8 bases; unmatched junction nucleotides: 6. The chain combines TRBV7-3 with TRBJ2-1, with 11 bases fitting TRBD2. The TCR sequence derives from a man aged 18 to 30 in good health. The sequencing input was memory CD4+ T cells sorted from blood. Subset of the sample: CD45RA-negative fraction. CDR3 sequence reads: CASRFSGGADEQFF. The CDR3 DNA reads TGTGCCAGCAGGTTTAGCGGGGGGGCCGATGAGCAGTTCTTC.